The T cell receptor (beta chain) described here comes from a study of blood T cell repertoires in COVID-19. The overall study: The study drew acute and convalescent COVID-19 samples from the United States, Italy and Spain. PBMCs, B-cell-depleted T cells, or T cells were the source of the cDNA or gDNA that made up the material.

In the original processing: Researchers report that nucleated cell counts were estimated from reference gene primer amplification. Generated by immunoSEQ multiplex PCR, the TCRdb table keeps only in-frame clones and is missing some. V, J and clone size reflect that table, while D and trimming were determined from the DNA. Of 100,000 or so clones in the sample, 85% were seen once. CDR1 and CDR2 from the germline V gene are SGHRS and YFSETQ. CDR3 length equals 15 residues. V was pared by 1 base and J by 4 bases, with 14 bases between. Sequencing input: peripheral blood. The clonotype comes from a man in his forties or fifties with acute or convalescent COVID-19. The rearrangement uses TRBV5-1 and TRBJ1-1; D remains unclear. The CDR3 is CASSLYSRGATEAFF. The CDR3 DNA reads TGCGCCAGCAGCTTGTACTCGCGGGGAGCCACTGAAGCTTTCTTT.